The clone carrying this TCR beta chain was seen at least ten times. Its antigen is as yet unknown. The data were obtained in a study of metastatic and nonmetastatic thyroid tumors. About the research overall: A comparison of repertoires was made across blood and tumor or nodule tissue from malignant and benign thyroid patients. The study's findings and limits: Significantly higher TCR beta diversity was reportedly seen in malignant thyroid tumors than benign nodules, in blood and tumor.

All patients were untreated before thyroid surgery. Per the authors' pipeline: A classifier of distant metastasis in papillary thyroid cancer was built from CDR3 differences (across clinicopathological groups). TCRdb used MiXCR to call clones anew from the PCR reads. TCRdb's processing, not the study's, gives the V and J calls here. Seen here are 85,000 to 95,000 clones, under 15% observed once, and the top ten hold 3.6%. CDR3 length: 14 residues. Germline loops: CDR1 SGHVS, CDR2 FNYEAQ. Trimming cost V 1 base and J 5 bases, with 11 bases left between them. Material for sequencing was blood. The rearrangement links TRBV7-6 to TRBJ2-5; D remains ambiguous. This TCR was sampled from a female donor with papillary thyroid cancer or a benign thyroid nodule (not recorded which). Some clones in this sample may be carry-over from other donors' samples. This CDR3 is CASSLGQNGETQYF. CDR3 DNA sequence: TGTGCCAGCAGCTTAGGGCAGAACGGGGAGACCCAGTACTTC. Combining the CDR3 with reference TRBV7-6 and TRBJ2-5 gives the whole variable domain GAGVSQSPRYKVTKRGQDVALRCDPISGHVSLYWYRQALGQGPEFLTYFNYEAQQDKSGLPNDRFSAERPEGSISTLTIQRTEQRDSAMYRCASSLGQNGETQYFGPGTRLLVL.